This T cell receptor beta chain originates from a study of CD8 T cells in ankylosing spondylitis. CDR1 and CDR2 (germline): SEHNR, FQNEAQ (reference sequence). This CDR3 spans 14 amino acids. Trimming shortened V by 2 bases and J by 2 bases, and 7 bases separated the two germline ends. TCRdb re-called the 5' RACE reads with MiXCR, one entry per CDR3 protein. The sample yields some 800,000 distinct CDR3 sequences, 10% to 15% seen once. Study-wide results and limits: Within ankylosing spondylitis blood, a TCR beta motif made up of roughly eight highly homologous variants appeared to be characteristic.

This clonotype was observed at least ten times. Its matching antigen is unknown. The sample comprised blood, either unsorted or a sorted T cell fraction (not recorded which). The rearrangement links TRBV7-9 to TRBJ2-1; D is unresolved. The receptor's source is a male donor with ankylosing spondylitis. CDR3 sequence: CASSLQQTYNEQFF. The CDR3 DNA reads TGTGCCAGCAGCTTACAACAGACCTACAATGAGCAGTTCTTC.